These 19 T cell receptor beta chains were all obtained from the same sample, sequenced in a study of CD8+CD57+ T cells in acquired aplastic anemia. TCR beta VDJ and CDR3 profiles were obtained from a genomic DNA template. TCRdb used MiXCR to reprocess the reads, holding one entry per CDR3 protein. The sample gives around 430,000 distinct CDR3 sequences, more than 25% of which show up once; 0.82% is in the top ten. Before being chosen for sequencing, patients had shown CD8+CD57+ cell expansion by flow cytometry. Sample: sorted CD4+, CD8+, or CD8+CD57+ T cells (not recorded which) from PBMCs. These receptors were obtained from a human donor with aplastic anemia.

The rearrangement links TRBV19 to TRBJ1-5; 10 positions match TRBD1. Trimming removed 4 bases from V and 6 bases from J; junction bases left unmatched: 3. Germline V lookup: CDR1 LNHDA, CDR2 SQIVND (reference sequence). This CDR3 comprises 14 residues. CDR3 in amino acids: CASSSWDRGQPQHF. CDR3 DNA sequence: TGTGCCAGTAGTAGTTGGGACAGGGGTCAGCCCCAGCATTTT.

The chain couples TRBV11-1 to TRBJ2-4; a weak D match, TRBD2 (6 bases). This CDR3 has 16 residues. Per germline, CDR1 SGHAT and CDR2 FQDESV (reference sequence). V was cut by 2 bases and J by 3 bases, with 14 bases left in between. The CDR3: CASSLSGGIGKNIQYF. The CDR3 nucleotides are TGTGCCAGCAGCTTAAGCGGCGGGATTGGCAAAAACATTCAGTACTTC.

The chain has TRBV10-1 and TRBJ1-3; a weak D match, TRBD1 (5 bases). The CDR3 consists of 15 residues. CDR1 is WNHNN and CDR2 is SYGVQD in the germline V gene (reference sequence). Trimming took off 6 bases at V and 3 bases at J, with 15 bases between the two ends. CDR3 loop: CASRATAKGGNTIYF. As DNA, the CDR3 is TGCGCCAGCAGGGCGACAGCCAAAGGTGGAAACACCATATATTTT.

This clonotype was counted at least ten times. The chain couples TRBV20-1 to TRBJ1-2; D perhaps matches TRBD1 (5 bases). The CDR3 extends over 13 amino acids. Germline CDR1 DFQATT, CDR2 SNEGSKA (reference sequence). V was pared by 3 bases and J by 3 bases, with 11 bases between. The CDR3 DNA follows: TGCAGTGCTAGTGAGGCCAGGGACTATGGCTACACCTTC. It specifies CSASEARDYGYTF.

This clonotype was observed at least ten times. J is TRBJ1-1 and V is TRBV2; no firm D call. The CDR3 consists of 14 residues. The ends were cut back, 0 bases at V and 4 bases at J, with 9 bases in the middle. The V gene's germline CDR1 is SNHLY and CDR2 FYNNEI. This chain's CDR3 is CASSEALETTEAFF. The DNA for the CDR3 is TGTGCCAGCAGTGAAGCGCTTGAGACCACTGAAGCTTTCTTT.

Written as DNA, the CDR3 is TGTGCCTGGAGTGTACATGTGGGTTACACTGAAGCTTTCTTT. Its translation is CAWSVHVGYTEAFF. The chain employs TRBV30 and TRBJ1-1; D gene uncertain. This CDR3 contains 14 residues. Trimming stripped 0 bases from V and 3 bases from J, with 11 bases between. Germline values: CDR1 GTSNPN, CDR2 SVGIG (reference sequence).

This sequence joins TRBV5-6 and TRBJ2-7; the match to TRBD1 covers 7 bases. V trimming: 4 bases; J trimming: 7 bases; junction bases outside the gene matches: 14. The CDR3 is made up of 15 amino acids. The germline CDR1 and CDR2 sequences are SGHDT and YYEEEE. This CDR3 reads CASSPTTGKLGEQYF. For the CDR3, the DNA is TGTGCCAGCAGCCCTACGACAGGGAAGTTGGGTGAGCAGTACTTC.

This rearrangement joins TRBV7-9 to TRBJ1-2; tentative D call: TRBD1 (5 bases). Per germline, CDR1 SEHNR and CDR2 FQNEAQ (reference sequence). The CDR3 consists of 11 residues. With 1 base removed from V and 11 bases from J, the gap between germline ends came to 8 bases. CDR3 DNA sequence: TGTGCCAGCAGCTTAGGGGCAGGGTACACCTTC. Translation gives CASSLGAGYTF.

This chain links TRBV20-1 with TRBJ1-5; no definite D call. CDR1 is DFQATT and CDR2 is SNEGSKA in the germline V gene (reference sequence). Trimming took 6 bases from V and 1 from J, leaving 16 bases between them. This CDR3 has 15 amino acids. CDR3 sequence: CSASTDPLSNQPQHF. CDR3 sequence (DNA): TGCAGTGCCAGCACCGACCCCCTGAGCAATCAGCCCCAGCATTTT.

The genes are TRBV20-1 and TRBJ1-3; TRBD1 matches at 8 bases. Germline CDR1 reads DFQATT; CDR2 reads SNEGSKA (reference sequence). Trimming at V came to 4 bases and at J to 4 bases, leaving 12 bases not matched to a gene. The CDR3 extends over 16 amino acids. CDR3 sequence (DNA): TGCAGTGCTAACCCATCCCAGGGGGCTGTCGGAAACACCATATATTTT. Translating it yields CSANPSQGAVGNTIYF.

The chain links TRBV7-3 to TRBJ2-1; 11 positions agree with TRBD2. Trimming removed 7 bases from V and 6 bases from J; junction bases left unmatched: 11. This CDR3 region has 16 residues. Germline CDR1 reads SGHTA; CDR2 reads FQGTGA. The CDR3 nucleotides are TGTGCCAGCACCAAAGATAGCGGGGGGGCCGTCAATGAGCAGTTCTTC. It yields the protein CASTKDSGGAVNEQFF.

The chain employs TRBV18 and TRBJ1-5; possible D gene TRBD1, 6 bases. Germline V gene sequence: CDR1 KGHSH, CDR2 LQKENI. The CDR3 has 17 amino acids. Trimming took off 2 bases at V and 1 base at J, with 15 bases between the two ends. The CDR3 spells CASSPGGLGKSNQPQHF. CDR3 bases: TGTGCCAGCTCACCAGGGGGCTTAGGGAAGAGCAATCAGCCCCAGCATTTT.

At least ten counts were recorded for this clonotype. This chain links TRBV25-1 with TRBJ1-2, with D tentatively TRBD1 (5 bases). Per the germline V gene, CDR1 is MGHDK and CDR2 is SYGVNS. This CDR3 is 14 amino acids long. V lost 6 bases to trimming and J lost 7 bases, with 18 bases between them. CDR3 amino acids: CASSRTEGPSGYTF. The CDR3 DNA follows: TGTGCCAGCAGCCGGACGGAGGGGCCCAGTGGCTACACCTTC.

The chain couples TRBV20-1 to TRBJ1-5; 8 nucleotides line up with TRBD1. The CDR3 is made up of 12 amino acids. Trimming cost V 6 bases and J 7 bases; bases outside gene matches: 5. Germline CDR1 and CDR2: DFQATT and SNEGSKA (reference sequence). The CDR3 is CSAGQGDQPQHF. As DNA, the CDR3 is TGCAGTGCCGGACAGGGTGACCAGCCCCAGCATTTT.

The V and J genes are TRBV9 and TRBJ2-2; a weak D match, TRBD2 (6 bases). Germline V gives CDR1 SGDLS, CDR2 YYNGEE. V shed 0 bases and J shed 7 bases, with 10 bases lying between them. This CDR3 has 14 residues. CDR3 sequence reads: CASSVAVGGGELFF. The CDR3 region has the DNA TGTGCCAGCAGCGTAGCAGTGGGGGGCGGGGAGCTGTTTTTT.

This clonotype was observed at least ten times. V and J are TRBV25-1 and TRBJ1-5; D gene unclear. Germline-derived CDR1 and CDR2 are MGHDK and SYGVNS. Trimming removed 4 bases from V and 4 bases from J, with 8 bases in between. The CDR3 spans 13 residues. In nucleotides, the CDR3 is TGTGCCAGCAGTGGGGGAGGGAATCAGCCCCAGCATTTT. As protein: CASSGGGNQPQHF.

This rearrangement joins TRBV20-1 to TRBJ2-2; D gene uncertain. Germline V CDR1 and CDR2: DFQATT, SNEGSKA (reference sequence). Between the trimmed V and J ends, which lost 1 base and 1 base, there was a span of 10 bases. CDR3 length: 15 amino acids. The CDR3 DNA sequence: TGCAGTGCTAGAGTACTCGCTGAGAACACCGGGGAGCTGTTTTTT. Translation gives CSARVLAENTGELFF.

This sequence joins TRBV12-5 and TRBJ1-1, with D possibly TRBD1 on 6 matching bases. V was clipped by 0 bases and J by 2 bases, with 7 bases between them. This CDR3 comprises 14 residues. Germline lookup yields CDR1 LGHNT and CDR2 FRNRAP. In DNA form, the CDR3 reads TGTGCTAGTGGTTTGGTCGGGACAAACACTGAAGCTTTCTTT. It codes for CASGLVGTNTEAFF.

This clonotype has ten or more counts. This chain joins TRBV2 and TRBJ1-5, with 10 bases fitting TRBD1. The CDR3 totals 14 residues. Germline-derived CDR1 and CDR2 are SNHLY and FYNNEI. V shed 6 bases, J shed 4 bases, and the junction held 3 bases outside the gene matches. In DNA form, the CDR3 reads TGTGCCAGCAGCCGGGACAGGGGAAATCAGCCCCAGCATTTT. Amino acids: CASSRDRGNQPQHF.